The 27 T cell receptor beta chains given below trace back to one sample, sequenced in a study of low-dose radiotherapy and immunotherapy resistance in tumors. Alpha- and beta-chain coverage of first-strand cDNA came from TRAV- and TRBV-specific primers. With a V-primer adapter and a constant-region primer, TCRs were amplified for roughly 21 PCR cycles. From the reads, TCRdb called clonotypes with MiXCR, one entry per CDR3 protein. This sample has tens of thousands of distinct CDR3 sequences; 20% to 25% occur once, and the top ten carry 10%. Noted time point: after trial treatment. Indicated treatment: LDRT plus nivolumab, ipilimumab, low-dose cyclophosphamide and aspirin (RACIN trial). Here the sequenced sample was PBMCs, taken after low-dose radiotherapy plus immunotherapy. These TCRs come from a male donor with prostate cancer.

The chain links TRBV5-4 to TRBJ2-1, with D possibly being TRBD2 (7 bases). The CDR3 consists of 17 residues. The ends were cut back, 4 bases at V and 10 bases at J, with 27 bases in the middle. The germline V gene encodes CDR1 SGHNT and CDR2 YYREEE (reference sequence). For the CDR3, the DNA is TGTGCCAGCAGCCCCGGGGGGAACAGGGCCACCTCCCGGGAGCAGTTCTTC. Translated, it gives CASSPGGNRATSREQFF.

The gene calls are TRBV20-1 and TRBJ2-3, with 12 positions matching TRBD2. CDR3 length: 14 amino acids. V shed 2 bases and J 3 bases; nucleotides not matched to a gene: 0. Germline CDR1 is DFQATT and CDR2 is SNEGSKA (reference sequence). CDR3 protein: CSARLAGGTDTQYF. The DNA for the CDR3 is TGCAGTGCTAGACTAGCGGGAGGGACAGATACGCAGTATTTT.

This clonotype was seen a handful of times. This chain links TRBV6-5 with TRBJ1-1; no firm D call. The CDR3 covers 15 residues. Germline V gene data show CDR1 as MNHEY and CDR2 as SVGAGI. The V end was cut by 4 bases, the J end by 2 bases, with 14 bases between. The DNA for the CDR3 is TGTGCCAGCAGTTCTATATCCGGCGCCAACACTGAAGCTTTCTTT. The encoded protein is CASSSISGANTEAFF.

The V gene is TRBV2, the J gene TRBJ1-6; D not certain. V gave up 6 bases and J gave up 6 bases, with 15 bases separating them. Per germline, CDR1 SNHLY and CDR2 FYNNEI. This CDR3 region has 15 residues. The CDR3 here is CASSPRFPTNSPLHF. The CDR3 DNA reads TGTGCCAGCAGCCCCAGGTTCCCAACTAATTCACCCCTCCACTTT.

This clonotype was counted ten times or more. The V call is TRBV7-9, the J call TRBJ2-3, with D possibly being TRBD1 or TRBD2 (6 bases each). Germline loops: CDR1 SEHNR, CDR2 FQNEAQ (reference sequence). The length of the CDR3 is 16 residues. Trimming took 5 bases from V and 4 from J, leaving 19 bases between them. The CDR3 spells CASSEGGPTHADTQYF. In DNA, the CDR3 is TGTGCCAGCAGCGAGGGGGGCCCCACTCACGCAGATACGCAGTATTTT.

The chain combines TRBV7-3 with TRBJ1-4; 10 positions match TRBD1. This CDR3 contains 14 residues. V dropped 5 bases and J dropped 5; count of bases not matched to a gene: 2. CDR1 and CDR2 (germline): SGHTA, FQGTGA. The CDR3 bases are TGTGCCAGCAGCCAGGACAGGGGGAATGAAAAACTGTTTTTT. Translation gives CASSQDRGNEKLFF.

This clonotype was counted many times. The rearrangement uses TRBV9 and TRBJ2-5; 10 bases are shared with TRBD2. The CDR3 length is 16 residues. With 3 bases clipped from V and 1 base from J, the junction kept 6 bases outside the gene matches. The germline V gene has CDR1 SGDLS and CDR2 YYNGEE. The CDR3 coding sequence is TGTGCCAGCAGCGATGGGTCTAGCGGGGGCCAAGAGACCCAGTACTTC. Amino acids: CASSDGSSGGQETQYF.

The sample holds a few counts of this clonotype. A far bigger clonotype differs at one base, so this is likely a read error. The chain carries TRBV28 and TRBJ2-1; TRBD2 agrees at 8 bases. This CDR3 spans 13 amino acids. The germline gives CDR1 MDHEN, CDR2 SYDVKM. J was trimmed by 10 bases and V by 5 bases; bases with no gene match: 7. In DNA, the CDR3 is TGTGCCAGCAGTCTTAGCGGGGTGTACGAGCAGTTCTTC. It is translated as CASSLSGVYEQFF.

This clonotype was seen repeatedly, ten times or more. CDR3: CASSVDGTSMYNEQFF. CDR3 DNA sequence: TGTGCCAGCAGCGTAGACGGGACTAGTATGTACAATGAGCAGTTCTTC. The J gene is TRBJ2-1, the V gene TRBV9; 8 nucleotides align to TRBD2. V lost 0 bases, J lost 4 bases, and 6 bases stayed unmatched. The CDR3 covers 16 residues. The germline V gene has CDR1 SGDLS and CDR2 YYNGEE.

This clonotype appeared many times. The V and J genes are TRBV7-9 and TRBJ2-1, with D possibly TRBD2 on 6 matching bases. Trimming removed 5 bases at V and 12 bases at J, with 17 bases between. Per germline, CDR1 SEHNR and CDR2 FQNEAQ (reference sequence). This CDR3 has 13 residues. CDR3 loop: CASSRDSLYGQFF. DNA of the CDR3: TGTGCCAGCAGCCGGGACTCTTTATACGGGCAGTTCTTC. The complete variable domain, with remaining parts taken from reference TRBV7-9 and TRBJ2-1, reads DTGVSQNPRHKITKRGQNVTFRCDPISEHNRLYWYRQTLGQGPEFLTYFQNEAQLEKSRLLSDRFSAERPKGSFSTLEIQRTEQGDSAMYLCASSRDSLYGQFFGPGTRLTVL.

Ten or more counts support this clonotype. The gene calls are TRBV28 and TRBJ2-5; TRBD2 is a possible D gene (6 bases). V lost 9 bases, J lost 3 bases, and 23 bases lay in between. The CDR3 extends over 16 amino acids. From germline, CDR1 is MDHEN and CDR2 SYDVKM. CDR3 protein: CASLPREWRSKETQYF. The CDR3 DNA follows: TGTGCCAGTCTCCCCCGGGAGTGGCGGAGTAAAGAGACCCAGTACTTC.

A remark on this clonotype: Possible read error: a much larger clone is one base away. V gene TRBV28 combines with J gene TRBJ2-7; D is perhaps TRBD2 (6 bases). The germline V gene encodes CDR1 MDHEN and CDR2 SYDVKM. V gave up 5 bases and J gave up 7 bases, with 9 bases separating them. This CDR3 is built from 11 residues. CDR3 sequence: CASSQAGEQYF. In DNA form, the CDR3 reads TGTGCCAGCAGTCAGGCGGGGGAGCAGTACTTC.

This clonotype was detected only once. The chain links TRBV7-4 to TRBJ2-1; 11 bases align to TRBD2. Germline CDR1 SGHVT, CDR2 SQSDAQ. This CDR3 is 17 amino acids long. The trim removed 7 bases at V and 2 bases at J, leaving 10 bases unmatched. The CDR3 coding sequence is TGTGCCAGCAAAGGGACTAGCGGCATAACGGCCTACAATGAGCAGTTCTTC. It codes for CASKGTSGITAYNEQFF.

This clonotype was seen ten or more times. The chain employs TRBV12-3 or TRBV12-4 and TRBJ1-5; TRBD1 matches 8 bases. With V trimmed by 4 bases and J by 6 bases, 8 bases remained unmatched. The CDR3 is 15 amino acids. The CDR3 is CASSSDREWLQPQHF. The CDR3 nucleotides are TGTGCCAGCAGTTCGGACAGGGAATGGCTTCAGCCCCAGCATTTT.

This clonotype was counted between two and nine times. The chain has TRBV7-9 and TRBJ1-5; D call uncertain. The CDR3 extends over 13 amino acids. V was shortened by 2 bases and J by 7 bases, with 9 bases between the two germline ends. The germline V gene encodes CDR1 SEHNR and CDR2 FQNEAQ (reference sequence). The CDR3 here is CASSLQAAQPQHF. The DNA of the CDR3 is TGTGCCAGCAGCTTACAGGCAGCACAGCCCCAGCATTTT.

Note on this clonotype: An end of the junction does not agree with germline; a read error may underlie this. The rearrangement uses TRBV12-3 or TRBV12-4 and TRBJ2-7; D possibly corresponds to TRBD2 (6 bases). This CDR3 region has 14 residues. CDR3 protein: CACSFGSGSSEQYF. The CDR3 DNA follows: TGTGCCTGCAGTTTCGGGAGTGGCTCCTCCGAGCAGTACTTC.

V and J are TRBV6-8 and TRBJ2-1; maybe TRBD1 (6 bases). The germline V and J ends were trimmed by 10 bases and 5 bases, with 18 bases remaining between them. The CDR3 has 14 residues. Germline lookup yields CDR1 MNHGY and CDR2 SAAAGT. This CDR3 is CATQMGAGHNEQFF. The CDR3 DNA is TGTGCCACCCAGATGGGGGCAGGCCACAATGAGCAGTTCTTC.

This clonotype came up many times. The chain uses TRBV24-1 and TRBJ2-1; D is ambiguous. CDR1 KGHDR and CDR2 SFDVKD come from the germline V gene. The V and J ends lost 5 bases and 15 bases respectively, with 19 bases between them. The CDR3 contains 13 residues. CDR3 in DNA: TGTGCCACCAGTGGGCCCCCTCGCGCGCCGTTGTTCTTC. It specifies CATSGPPRAPLFF.

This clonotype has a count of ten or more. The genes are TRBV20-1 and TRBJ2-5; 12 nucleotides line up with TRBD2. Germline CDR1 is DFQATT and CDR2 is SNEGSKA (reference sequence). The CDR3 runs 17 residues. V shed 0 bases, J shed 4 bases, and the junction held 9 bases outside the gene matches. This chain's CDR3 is CSARETSGREVRETQYF. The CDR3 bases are TGCAGTGCTAGAGAGACTAGCGGGAGAGAAGTTCGAGAGACCCAGTACTTC.

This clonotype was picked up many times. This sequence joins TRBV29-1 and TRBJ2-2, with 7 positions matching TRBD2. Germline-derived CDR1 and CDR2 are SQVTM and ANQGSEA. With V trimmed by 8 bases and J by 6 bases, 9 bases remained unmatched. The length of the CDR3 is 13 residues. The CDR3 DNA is TGCAGCTCCGGGACGGGGGGTCCCGGGGAGCTGTTTTTT. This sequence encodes CSSGTGGPGELFF.

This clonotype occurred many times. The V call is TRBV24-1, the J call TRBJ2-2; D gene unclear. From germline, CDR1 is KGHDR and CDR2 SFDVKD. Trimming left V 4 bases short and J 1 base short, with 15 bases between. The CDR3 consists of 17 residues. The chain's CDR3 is CATSEKPRVGNTGELFF. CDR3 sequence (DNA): TGTGCCACCAGTGAAAAGCCCCGGGTAGGGAACACCGGGGAGCTGTTTTTT.

The CDR3 sequence is CSVGHNEQFF. CDR3 DNA: TGCAGCGTTGGTCACAATGAGCAGTTCTTC. The chain joins TRBV29-1 to TRBJ2-1; D is ambiguous. V lost 4 bases and J 5 bases, leaving 3 bases between the germline ends. CDR3 length equals 10 residues. The germline CDR1 and CDR2 sequences are SQVTM and ANQGSEA.

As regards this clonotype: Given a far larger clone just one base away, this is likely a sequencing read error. The CDR3 coding sequence is TGCAGTGCTAGAGGTCCCGATGAGCAGTACTTC. Its translation: CSARGPDEQYF. This chain uses TRBV20-1 with TRBJ2-7; no firm D call. The CDR3 consists of 11 residues. V lost 1 base and J lost 7, with 8 bases in between. Looked up from germline, CDR1 is DFQATT and CDR2 is SNEGSKA (reference sequence).

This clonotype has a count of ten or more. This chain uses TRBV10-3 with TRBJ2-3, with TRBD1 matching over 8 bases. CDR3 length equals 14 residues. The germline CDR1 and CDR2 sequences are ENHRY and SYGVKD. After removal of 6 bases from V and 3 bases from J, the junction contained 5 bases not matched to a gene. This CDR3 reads CAISGQGRTDTQYF. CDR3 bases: TGTGCCATCAGCGGACAGGGTCGAACAGATACGCAGTATTTT.

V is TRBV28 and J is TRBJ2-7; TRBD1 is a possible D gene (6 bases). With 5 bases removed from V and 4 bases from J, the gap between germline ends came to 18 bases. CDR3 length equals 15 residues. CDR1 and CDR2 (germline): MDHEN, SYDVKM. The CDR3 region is CASSPRDNLYYEQYF. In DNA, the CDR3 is TGTGCCAGCAGTCCCCGGGACAACCTCTATTACGAGCAGTACTTC.

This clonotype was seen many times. The DNA of the CDR3 is TGTGCCAGTAGGACGGCAGGGGGTTACGAGCAGTACTTC. Encoded protein: CASRTAGGYEQYF. The V call is TRBV19, the J call TRBJ2-7, with 7 bases identical to TRBD1. The CDR3 is 13 residues long. J was trimmed by 4 bases and V by 6 bases; bases with no gene match: 6. Germline V gives CDR1 LNHDA, CDR2 SQIVND (reference sequence).

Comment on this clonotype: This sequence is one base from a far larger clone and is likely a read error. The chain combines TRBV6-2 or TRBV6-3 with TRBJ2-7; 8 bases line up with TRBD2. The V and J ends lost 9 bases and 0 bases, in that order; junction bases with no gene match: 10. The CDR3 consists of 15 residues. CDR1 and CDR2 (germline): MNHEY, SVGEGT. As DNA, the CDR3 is TGTGCCAGAAGCGGGGGACTACCCAGCTCCTACGAGCAGTACTTC. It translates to CARSGGLPSSYEQYF.